One and the same sample provided the 13 T cell receptor beta chains below, sequenced in a study of cytomegalovirus exposure and HLA in healthy donors. Data came from immunoSEQ multiplex PCR; TCRdb stores just in-frame clones and leaves some out. The sample shows roughly 300,000 clones, more than 80% of them seen only once. Sequencing was carried out using PBMCs. These receptors came from a young woman in good health and CMV-seronegative.

The CDR3 protein is CASRGPEAFF. DNA for the CDR3: TGTGCCAGCAGGGGGCCCGAAGCTTTCTTT. The chain couples TRBV6-5 to TRBJ1-1, with D possibly matching TRBD1 (5 bases). Per germline, CDR1 MNHEY and CDR2 SVGAGI. V lost 6 bases and J lost 8, with 7 bases in between. The CDR3 consists of 10 residues.

The rearrangement joins TRBV29-1 to TRBJ2-2; D call uncertain. This CDR3 comprises 12 residues. Trimming took 6 bases from V and 5 from J, leaving 10 bases between them. Germline values: CDR1 SQVTM, CDR2 ANQGSEA. The CDR3 DNA reads TGCAGCGTCGATCTAGGAACCGGGGAGCTGTTTTTT. This sequence encodes CSVDLGTGELFF.

The V call is TRBV14, the J call TRBJ2-1, with D possibly TRBD2 on 5 matching bases. Between the trimmed V and J ends, which lost 6 bases and 2 bases, there was a span of 14 bases. CDR3 length: 15 amino acids. The germline CDR1 and CDR2 sequences are SGHDN and FVKESK. CDR3 DNA: TGTGCCAGCAGGCCAAGTTACGGGACCTACAATGAGCAGTTCTTC. As protein: CASRPSYGTYNEQFF.

The V gene is TRBV18, the J gene TRBJ2-7, with 11 nucleotides matching TRBD2. Trimming took 3 bases from V and 4 from J; bases not matched to a gene: 5. Per germline, CDR1 KGHSH and CDR2 LQKENI. The CDR3 consists of 15 residues. CDR3 region: CASSPGLAVGYEQYF. CDR3 in DNA: TGTGCCAGCTCACCGGGACTAGCGGTGGGGTACGAGCAGTACTTC.

The rearrangement joins TRBV7-2 to TRBJ1-2, with D perhaps TRBD1 (5 bases). With 3 bases removed from V and 5 bases from J, the gap between germline ends came to 19 bases. The length of the CDR3 is 16 residues. Germline lookup yields CDR1 SGHTA and CDR2 FQGNSA. This CDR3 reads CASSFRGLSVKYGYTF. The DNA for the CDR3 is TGTGCCAGCAGCTTCCGGGGACTGTCGGTAAAGTATGGCTACACCTTC.

The V gene is TRBV27, the J gene TRBJ1-1; D ambiguous. V lost 7 bases, J lost 1 base, and 4 bases lay in between. Per germline, CDR1 MNHEY and CDR2 SMNVEV (reference sequence). This CDR3 spans 11 amino acids. The CDR3 nucleotides are TGTGCCAGCAAACAGAACACTGAAGCTTTCTTT. The encoded protein is CASKQNTEAFF.

The chain recombines TRBV29-1 with TRBJ2-7; 10 nucleotides agree with TRBD1. The V segment lost 3 bases and the J segment 1 base; nucleotides outside the gene matches: 6. This CDR3 spans 15 amino acids. The germline CDR1 and CDR2 sequences are SQVTM and ANQGSEA. This chain's CDR3 is CSVDRGTGVSYEQYF. The CDR3 DNA follows: TGCAGCGTTGATCGCGGGACAGGGGTATCCTACGAGCAGTACTTC.

In this sample, this clone turned up once. V gene TRBV12-5 combines with J gene TRBJ1-2; a weak D match, TRBD1 (5 bases). The ends were cut back, 6 bases at V and 2 bases at J, with 10 bases in the middle. The CDR3 has 13 amino acids. Per the germline V gene, CDR1 is LGHNT and CDR2 is FRNRAP. CDR3 sequence (DNA): TGTGCTAGTGGCAGGGCGGAGAACTATGGCTACACCTTC. Its protein product is CASGRAENYGYTF. The full variable domain, rest sourced from reference TRBV12-5 and TRBJ1-2, is DARVTQTPRHKVTEMGQEVTMRCQPILGHNTVFWYRQTMMQGLELLAYFRNRAPLDDSGMPKDRFSAEMPDATLATLKIQPSEPRDSAVYFCASGRAENYGYTFGSGTRLTVV.

This rearrangement joins TRBV6-6 to TRBJ2-5, with TRBD2 as a possible D gene (6 bases). This CDR3 spans 13 amino acids. V lost 6 bases to trimming and J lost 3 bases, with 11 bases between them. Germline CDR1 reads MNHNY; CDR2 reads SVGAGI (reference sequence). The CDR3 DNA is TGTGCCAGCAGGTCCGGAGGGGAAGAGACCCAGTACTTC. It codes for CASRSGGEETQYF.

V gene TRBV9 combines with J gene TRBJ2-2, with D tentatively TRBD2 (6 bases). The CDR3 runs to 14 residues. V gave up 2 bases and J gave up 5 bases, with 10 bases separating them. Germline values: CDR1 SGDLS, CDR2 YYNGEE. The CDR3 DNA reads as TGTGCCAGCAGCGTGCGGGAAGGGACCGGGGAGCTGTTTTTT. This codes for CASSVREGTGELFF.

The CDR3 loop is CASSPNTEAFF. CDR3 bases: TGTGCCAGCAGTCCTAACACTGAAGCTTTCTTT. This sequence joins TRBV27 and TRBJ1-1, with unresolved D. V lost 5 bases, J lost 2 bases, and 3 bases lay in between. This CDR3 has 11 amino acids. The germline CDR1 and CDR2 sequences are MNHEY and SMNVEV (reference sequence).

The chain uses TRBV7-8 and TRBJ2-6; unclear D gene. V was shortened by 3 bases and J by 6 bases, with 12 bases between the two germline ends. Germline V CDR1 and CDR2: SGHVS, FQNEAQ. The CDR3 extends over 15 amino acids. As DNA, the CDR3 is TGTGCCAGCAGCTTCCCCCCGTCACAGGCCAACGTCCTGACTTTC. This encodes CASSFPPSQANVLTF.

This clone has a handful of counts. The chain is built from TRBV7-2 and TRBJ1-2; D perhaps matches TRBD1 (5 bases). The V end lost 4 bases, the J end lost 6 bases, and 18 bases lay between the germline ends. The CDR3 is made up of 15 amino acids. Looked up from germline, CDR1 is SGHTA and CDR2 is FQGNSA. The CDR3 sequence is CASSSRAKIGDGYTF. The CDR3 DNA reads as TGTGCCAGCAGCTCACGGGCCAAGATAGGGGATGGCTACACCTTC. The whole variable domain, remainder taken from reference TRBV7-2 and TRBJ1-2, is GAGVSQSPSNKVTEKGKDVELRCDPISGHTALYWYRQSLGQGLEFLIYFQGNSAPDKSGLPSDRFSAERTGGSVSTLTIQRTQQEDSAVYLCASSSRAKIGDGYTFGSGTRLTVV.